This TCR beta chain was sequenced in a study of T cell repertoires in cytomegalovirus infection. Study-wide background: The authors used CMV epitopes that were HLA-C-restricted (recently identified) and HLA-B-restricted (well studied). Indicated by public TCR beta signatures were CMV infection and matching HLA type.

Regarding the study as a whole: CMV-specific TCR beta clonotypes restricted by HLA-C dominated the ex vivo response.

V lost 0 bases to trimming and J lost 0 bases, with 2 bases between them. CDR1 and CDR2 (germline): MNHEY, SVGAGI. There are 13 residues in the CDR3. This clonotype occurred a few times. Its specificity is not known. TCRdb reprocessed the reads with MiXCR, giving one entry per CDR3 protein. The sample lists 700,000 to 850,000 distinct CDR3 sequences, about 30% occurring once. This receptor was taken from a human donor in good health (CMV status not recorded). Some clones in this sample may be carry-over from other donors' samples. The source material was cultured CD8+ T cells from PBMCs, sampled from culture after CMV antigen stimulation. The chain links TRBV6-5 to TRBJ1-2; no firm D call. The CDR3 nucleotides read TGTGCCAGCAGTTACTCGTCTAACTATGGCTACACCTTC. Translated, it gives CASSYSSNYGYTF.